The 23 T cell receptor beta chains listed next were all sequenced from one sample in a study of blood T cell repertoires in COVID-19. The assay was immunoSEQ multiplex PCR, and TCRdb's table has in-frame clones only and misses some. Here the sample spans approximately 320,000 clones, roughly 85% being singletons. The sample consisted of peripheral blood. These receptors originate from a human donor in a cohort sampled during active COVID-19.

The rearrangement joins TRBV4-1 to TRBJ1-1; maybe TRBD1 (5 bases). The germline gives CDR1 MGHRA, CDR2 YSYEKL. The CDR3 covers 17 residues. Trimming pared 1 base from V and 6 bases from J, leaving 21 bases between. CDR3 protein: CASSQGATRIRVAEAFF. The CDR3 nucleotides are TGCGCCAGCAGCCAAGGCGCCACAAGAATCAGGGTGGCTGAAGCTTTCTTT.

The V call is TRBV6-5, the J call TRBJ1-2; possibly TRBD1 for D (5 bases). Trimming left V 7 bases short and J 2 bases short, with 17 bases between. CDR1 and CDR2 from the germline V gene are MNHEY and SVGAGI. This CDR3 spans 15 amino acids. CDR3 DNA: TGTGCCAGCACTTCGACAAGGGCAGGGAACTATGGCTACACCTTC. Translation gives CASTSTRAGNYGYTF.

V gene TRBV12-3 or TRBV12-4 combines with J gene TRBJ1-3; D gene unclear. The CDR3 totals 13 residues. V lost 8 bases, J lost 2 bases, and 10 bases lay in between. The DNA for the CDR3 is TGTGCCAGCTTCGAGGGAGCTGGAAACACCATATATTTT. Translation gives CASFEGAGNTIYF.

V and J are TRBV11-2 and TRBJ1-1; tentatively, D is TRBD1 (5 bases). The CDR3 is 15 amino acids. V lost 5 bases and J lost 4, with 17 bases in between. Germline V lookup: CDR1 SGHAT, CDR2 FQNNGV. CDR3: CASSPRQTTSTEAFF. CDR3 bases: TGTGCCAGCAGCCCAAGACAGACCACGAGCACTGAAGCTTTCTTT.

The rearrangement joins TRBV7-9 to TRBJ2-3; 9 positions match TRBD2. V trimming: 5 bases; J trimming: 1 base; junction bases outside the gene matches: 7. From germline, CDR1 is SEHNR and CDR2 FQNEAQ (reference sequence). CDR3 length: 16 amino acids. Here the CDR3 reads CASSLGTSRGTDTQYF. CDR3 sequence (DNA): TGTGCCAGCAGCCTGGGGACTAGCCGGGGCACAGATACGCAGTATTTT.

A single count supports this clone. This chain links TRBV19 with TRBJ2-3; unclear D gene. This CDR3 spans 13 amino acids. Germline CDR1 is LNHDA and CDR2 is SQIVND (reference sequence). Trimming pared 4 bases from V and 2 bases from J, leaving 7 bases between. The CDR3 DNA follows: TGTGCCAGTAGTACTCCCTCCACAGATACGCAGTATTTT. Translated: CASSTPSTDTQYF.

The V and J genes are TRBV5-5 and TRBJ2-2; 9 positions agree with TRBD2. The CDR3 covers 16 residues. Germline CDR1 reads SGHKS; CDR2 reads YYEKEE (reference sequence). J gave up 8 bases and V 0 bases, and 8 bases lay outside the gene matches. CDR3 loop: CASSLEGLAGSGELFF. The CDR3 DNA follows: TGTGCCAGCAGCTTGGAGGGGCTAGCGGGGTCGGGGGAGCTGTTTTTT.

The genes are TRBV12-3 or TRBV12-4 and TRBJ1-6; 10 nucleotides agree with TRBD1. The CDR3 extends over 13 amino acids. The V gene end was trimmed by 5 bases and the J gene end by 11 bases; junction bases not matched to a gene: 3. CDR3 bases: TGTGCCAGCAGTCCGGGACAGGGGACACCCCTCCACTTT. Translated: CASSPGQGTPLHF.

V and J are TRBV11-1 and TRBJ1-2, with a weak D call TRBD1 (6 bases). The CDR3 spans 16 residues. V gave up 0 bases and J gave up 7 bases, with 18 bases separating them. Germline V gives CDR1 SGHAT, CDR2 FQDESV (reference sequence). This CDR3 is CASSLALGRGFAGYTF. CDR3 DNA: TGTGCCAGCAGCTTAGCGCTCGGCAGGGGATTTGCTGGCTACACCTTC. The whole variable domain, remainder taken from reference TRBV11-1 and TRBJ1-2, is EAEVAQSPRYKITEKSQAVAFWCDPISGHATLYWYRQILGQGPELLVQFQDESVVDDSQLPKDRFSAERLKGVDSTLKIQPAELGDSAMYLCASSLALGRGFAGYTFGSGTRLTVV.

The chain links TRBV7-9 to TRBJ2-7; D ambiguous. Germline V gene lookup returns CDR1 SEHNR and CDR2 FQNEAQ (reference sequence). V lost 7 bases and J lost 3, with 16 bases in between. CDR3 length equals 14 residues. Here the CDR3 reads CASNSLRRNYEQYF. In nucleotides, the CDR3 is TGTGCCAGCAACTCCCTTCGGCGGAACTACGAGCAGTACTTC.

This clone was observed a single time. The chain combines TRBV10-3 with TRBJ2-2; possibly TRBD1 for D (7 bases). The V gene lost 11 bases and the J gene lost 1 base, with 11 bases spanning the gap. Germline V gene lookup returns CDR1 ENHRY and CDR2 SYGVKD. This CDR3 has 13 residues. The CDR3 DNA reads TGTGCCGCGCGGGACAGGAACACCGGGGAGCTGTTTTTT. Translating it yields CAARDRNTGELFF.

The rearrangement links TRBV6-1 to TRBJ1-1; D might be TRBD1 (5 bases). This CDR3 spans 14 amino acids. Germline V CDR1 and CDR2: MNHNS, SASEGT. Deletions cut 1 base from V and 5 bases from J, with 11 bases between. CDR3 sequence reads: CASSEGGRKTEAFF. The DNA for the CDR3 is TGTGCCAGCAGTGAAGGGGGGAGGAAGACTGAAGCTTTCTTT.

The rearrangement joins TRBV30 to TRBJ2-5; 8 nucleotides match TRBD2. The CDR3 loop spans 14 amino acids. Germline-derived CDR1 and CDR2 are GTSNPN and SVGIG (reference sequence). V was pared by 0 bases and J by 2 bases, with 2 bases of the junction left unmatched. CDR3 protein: CAWSVGLAQETQYF. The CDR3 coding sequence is TGTGCCTGGAGTGTAGGACTAGCACAAGAGACCCAGTACTTC.

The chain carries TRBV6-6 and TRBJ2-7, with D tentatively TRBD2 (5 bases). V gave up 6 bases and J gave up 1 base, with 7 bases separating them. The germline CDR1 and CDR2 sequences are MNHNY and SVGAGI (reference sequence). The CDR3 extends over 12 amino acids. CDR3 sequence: CASRGLSYEQYF. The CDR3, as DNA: TGTGCCAGCAGAGGACTTTCCTACGAGCAGTACTTC.

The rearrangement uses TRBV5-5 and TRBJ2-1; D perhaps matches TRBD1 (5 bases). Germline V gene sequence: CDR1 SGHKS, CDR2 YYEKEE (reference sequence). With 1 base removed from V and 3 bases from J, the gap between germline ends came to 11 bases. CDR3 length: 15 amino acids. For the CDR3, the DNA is TGTGCCAGCAGCTTGATATCTGACAGCTACAATGAGCAGTTCTTC. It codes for CASSLISDSYNEQFF.

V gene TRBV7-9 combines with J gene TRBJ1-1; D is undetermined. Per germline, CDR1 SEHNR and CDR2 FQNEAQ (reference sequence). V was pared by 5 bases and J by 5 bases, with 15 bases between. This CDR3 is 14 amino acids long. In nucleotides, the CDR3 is TGTGCCAGCAGCCCAGGATTCATAAAGACTGAAGCTTTCTTT. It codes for CASSPGFIKTEAFF.

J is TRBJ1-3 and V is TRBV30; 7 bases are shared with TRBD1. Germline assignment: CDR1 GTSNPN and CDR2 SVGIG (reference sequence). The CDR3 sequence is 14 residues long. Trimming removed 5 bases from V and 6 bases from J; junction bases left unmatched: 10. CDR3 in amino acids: CAWGTAGFSNTIYF. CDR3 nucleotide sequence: TGTGCCTGGGGGACAGCAGGATTCTCAAACACCATATATTTT.

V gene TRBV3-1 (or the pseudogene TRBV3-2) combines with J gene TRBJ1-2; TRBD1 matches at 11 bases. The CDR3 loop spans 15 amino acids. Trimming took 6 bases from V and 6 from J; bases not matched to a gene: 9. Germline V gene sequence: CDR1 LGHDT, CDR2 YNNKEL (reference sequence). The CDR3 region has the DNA TGTGCCAGCAGTCGCGGACAGGGGGCGCCGGATGGCTACACCTTC. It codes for CASSRGQGAPDGYTF.

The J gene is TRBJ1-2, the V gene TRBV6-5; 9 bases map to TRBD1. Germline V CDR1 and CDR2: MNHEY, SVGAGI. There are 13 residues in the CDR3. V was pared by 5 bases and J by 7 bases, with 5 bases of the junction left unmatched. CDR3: CASSPGTGRGYTF. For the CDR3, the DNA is TGTGCCAGCAGTCCCGGGACAGGGCGTGGCTACACCTTC.

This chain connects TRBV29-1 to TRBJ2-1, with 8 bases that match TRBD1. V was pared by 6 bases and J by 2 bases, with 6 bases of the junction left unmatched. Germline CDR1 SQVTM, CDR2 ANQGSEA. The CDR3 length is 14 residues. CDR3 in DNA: TGCAGCGTAAAGAGACAGGGGCCCTACAATGAGCAGTTCTTC. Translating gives CSVKRQGPYNEQFF.

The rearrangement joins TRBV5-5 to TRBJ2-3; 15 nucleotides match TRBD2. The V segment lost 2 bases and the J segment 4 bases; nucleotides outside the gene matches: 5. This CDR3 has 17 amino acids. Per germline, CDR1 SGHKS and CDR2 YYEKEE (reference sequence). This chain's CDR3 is CASSLGLAGGLADTQYF. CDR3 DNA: TGTGCCAGCAGCTTAGGACTAGCGGGGGGGCTGGCAGATACGCAGTATTTT.

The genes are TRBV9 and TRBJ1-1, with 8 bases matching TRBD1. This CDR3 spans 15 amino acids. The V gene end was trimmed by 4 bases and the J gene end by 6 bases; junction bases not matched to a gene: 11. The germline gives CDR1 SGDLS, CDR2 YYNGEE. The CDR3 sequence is CASSLTGDYNAEAFF. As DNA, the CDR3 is TGTGCCAGCAGCTTGACAGGGGACTATAACGCTGAAGCTTTCTTT.

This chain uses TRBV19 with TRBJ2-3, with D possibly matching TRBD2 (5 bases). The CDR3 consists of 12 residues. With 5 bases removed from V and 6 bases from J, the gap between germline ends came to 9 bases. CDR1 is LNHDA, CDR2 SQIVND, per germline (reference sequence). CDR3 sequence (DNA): TGTGCCAGTAGTTTGCGGGTGGATACGCAGTATTTT. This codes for CASSLRVDTQYF.